This is a list of T cell receptor beta chains from one sample in a study of T cells after yellow fever vaccination. TCRdb reanalysed the 5' RACE reads using MiXCR and keeps one entry per CDR3 protein. The sample holds 450,000 to 550,000 distinct CDR3 sequences, 21% seen once. Sequences were derived from PBMCs, sampled approximately 20 days after the first yellow fever vaccination. The source is a man younger than 35 who received the YFV17D yellow fever vaccine. Both conserved end residues are part of each CDR3. A D gene is named only where the DNA matches it firmly. Clone size appears in some rows only: once, few, many, or a class for an expanded clone.

CDR3 protein | CDR3 DNA | D gene | J gene | clone size | CDR3 length | V gene
CASRLLAGGVETQYF | TGCGCCAGCAGGCTACTAGCGGGGGGGGTGGAGACCCAGTACTTC | TRBD2 | TRBJ2-5 | NA | 15 | TRBV4-1
CASSQLQTGGDEQFF | TGTGCCAGCAGCCAACTACAGACAGGGGGCGATGAGCAGTTCTTC | TRBD1 | TRBJ2-1 | NA | 15 | TRBV14
CASSLYILRRRSSYNSPLHF | TGTGCCAGCAGCTTATATATACTTAGGAGGAGGAGCTCCTATAATTCACCCCTCCACTTT | NA | TRBJ1-6 | few | 20 | TRBV7-9
CASSLVGPDRQFF | TGTGCCAGCAGTTTAGTGGGTCCGGACCGGCAGTTCTTC | NA | TRBJ2-1 | NA | 13 | TRBV27
CSVEEVQGGANYGYTF | TGCAGCGTCGAAGAAGTTCAGGGAGGGGCTAACTATGGCTACACCTTC | NA | TRBJ1-2 | NA | 16 | TRBV29-1
CASSQGSSLTQYF | TGTGCCAGCAGCCAGGGGTCAAGCCTGACGCAGTATTTT | NA | TRBJ2-3 | once | 13 | TRBV4-2
CASSQDQIGDTQYF | TGTGCCAGCAGCCAAGATCAAATTGGAGATACGCAGTATTTT | NA | TRBJ2-3 | NA | 14 | TRBV3-1
CASSLVAGFMNTEAFF | TGCGCCAGCAGCTTGGTCGCAGGGTTCATGAACACTGAAGCTTTCTTT | NA | TRBJ1-1 | NA | 16 | TRBV5-1
CASRGSQEYEQYF | TGTGCCAGCAGGGGCTCACAGGAATACGAGCAGTACTTC | NA | TRBJ2-7 | NA | 13 | TRBV11-1
CATSDTRQTDTQYF | TGTGCCACCAGTGATACCCGACAGACAGATACGCAGTATTTT | NA | TRBJ2-3 | few | 14 | TRBV24-1
CSARTGGETQYF | TGCAGTGCCCGGACAGGGGGAGAGACCCAGTACTTC | TRBD1 | TRBJ2-5 | many | 12 | TRBV20-1
CASSLRGTDTQYF | TGTGCCAGCAGTTTGCGGGGCACAGATACGCAGTATTTT | NA | TRBJ2-3 | many | 13 | TRBV12-3/TRBV12-4
CASSQDPRGTQYF | TGTGCCAGCAGTCAAGATCCCCGGGGAACGCAGTATTTT | NA | TRBJ2-3 | NA | 13 | TRBV2
CASSLLGDWGYNSPLHF | TGCGCCAGCAGTTTGTTGGGTGATTGGGGATATAATTCACCCCTCCACTTT | NA | TRBJ1-6 | NA | 17 | TRBV5-1
CASSFGGGRELFF | TGTGCCAGCAGTTTCGGCGGGGGCAGGGAGCTGTTTTTT | NA | TRBJ2-2 | NA | 13 | TRBV27
CASSLISGTANYGYTF | TGTGCCAGCAGCTTAATCTCCGGGACAGCTAACTATGGCTACACCTTC | TRBD1 | TRBJ1-2 | NA | 16 | TRBV7-9
CASRRAGPRTDTQYF | TGTGCCAGCAGGCGAGCGGGGCCCCGCACAGATACGCAGTATTTT | TRBD2 | TRBJ2-3 | many | 15 | TRBV27
CASKGTGLYNEQFF | TGTGCCAGCAAGGGGACGGGGCTCTACAATGAGCAGTTCTTC | NA | TRBJ2-1 | few | 14 | TRBV6-2/TRBV6-3
CASSLDVISGLETQYF | TGTGCCAGCAGTTTGGACGTTATTAGCGGGTTGGAGACCCAGTACTTC | TRBD2 | TRBJ2-5 | few | 16 | TRBV28
CASSRVTDGGANVLTF | TGCGCCAGCAGCAGGGTAACGGACGGTGGGGCCAACGTCCTGACTTTC | NA | TRBJ2-6 | few | 16 | TRBV4-1
CASSARSGGQPITGELFF | TGTGCCAGCAGCGCCCGTAGCGGGGGGCAGCCTATCACCGGGGAGCTGTTTTTT | TRBD2 | TRBJ2-2 | few | 18 | TRBV9
CASSLVRDEVFF | TGTGCCAGCAGCTTAGTTCGGGACGAGGTGTTCTTC | NA | TRBJ2-1 | many | 12 | TRBV7-2
CACKTSGTDTQYF | TGTGCCTGCAAGACTAGCGGGACAGATACGCAGTATTTT | TRBD2 | TRBJ2-3 | many | 13 | TRBV30
CSAPSTGGYGYTF | TGCAGTGCTCCATCGACAGGGGGCTATGGCTACACCTTC | TRBD1 | TRBJ1-2 | NA | 13 | TRBV20-1
CASSQSIGSPGGYQETQYF | TGCGCCAGCAGCCAATCAATAGGAAGTCCCGGGGGCTACCAAGAGACCCAGTACTTC | NA | TRBJ2-5 | many | 19 | TRBV4-1
CASSSSGQGANEQFF | TGCGCCAGCAGCTCCTCCGGACAGGGTGCCAATGAGCAGTTCTTC | TRBD1 | TRBJ2-1 | NA | 15 | TRBV5-1
CASSLLDPTDTQYF | TGCGCCAGCAGCTTACTAGATCCCACAGATACGCAGTATTTT | NA | TRBJ2-3 | few | 14 | TRBV5-1
CATSAGTGGIQYF | TGTGCCACCAGCGCCGGGACAGGTGGCATTCAGTACTTC | TRBD1 | TRBJ2-4 | NA | 13 | TRBV24-1
CASSFGDPAPQNIQYF | TGTGCCAGCAGCTTCGGGGACCCGGCCCCACAAAACATTCAGTACTTC | NA | TRBJ2-4 | NA | 16 | TRBV9
CASSLIQGAREKLFF | TGCGCCAGCAGCCTAATACAGGGGGCTCGGGAAAAACTGTTTTTT | TRBD1 | TRBJ1-4 | NA | 15 | TRBV4-3
CASSPGQGAAGNTIYF | TGTGCCAGCAGCCCCGGACAGGGGGCAGCTGGAAACACCATATATTTT | TRBD1 | TRBJ1-3 | few | 16 | TRBV7-2
CASSINGLRQPQHF | TGTGCCAGTAGTATAAATGGGTTAAGGCAGCCCCAGCATTTT | NA | TRBJ1-5 | few | 14 | TRBV19
CASSQEVGLSSYNEQFF | TGCGCCAGCAGCCAAGAAGTTGGCTTAAGCTCCTACAATGAGCAGTTCTTC | NA | TRBJ2-1 | NA | 17 | TRBV4-3
CASSSFADEQYF | TGTGCCAGCAGCTCCTTCGCGGACGAGCAGTACTTC | NA | TRBJ2-7 | NA | 12 | TRBV7-9
CASSQDNWDRVSGIQYF | TGCGCCAGCAGCCAAGATAATTGGGACAGGGTTTCGGGCATTCAGTACTTC | TRBD1 | TRBJ2-4 | NA | 17 | TRBV4-3
CASSGGETSNQPQHF | TGTGCCAGCAGCGGTGGGGAGACTAGCAATCAGCCCCAGCATTTT | NA | TRBJ1-5 | NA | 15 | TRBV9
CASSELSGTQQETQYF | TGTGCCAGCAGTGAATTGAGTGGGACTCAACAAGAGACCCAGTACTTC | NA | TRBJ2-5 | NA | 16 | TRBV25-1
CASRNDLAGGRDTQYF | TGTGCCAGCAGAAATGATCTAGCGGGGGGGCGAGATACGCAGTATTTT | TRBD2 | TRBJ2-3 | NA | 16 | TRBV6-2/TRBV6-3
CAISGSGQGSPGELFF | TGTGCCATCAGTGGCTCGGGACAGGGATCCCCCGGGGAGCTGTTTTTT | TRBD1 | TRBJ2-2 | few | 16 | TRBV10-3
CASSLGFDSGNTIYF | TGTGCCAGCAGTTTAGGATTCGACAGCGGAAACACCATATATTTT | NA | TRBJ1-3 | few | 15 | TRBV12-3/TRBV12-4
CSVEARGTPEETQYF | TGCAGCGTTGAAGCGCGCGGGACACCTGAAGAGACCCAGTACTTC | NA | TRBJ2-5 | NA | 15 | TRBV29-1
CASSPRTLGEQFF | TGTGCCAGCAGCCCCCGGACTCTCGGTGAGCAGTTCTTC | NA | TRBJ2-1 | NA | 13 | TRBV7-2
CATKSSSYNSPLHF | TGTGCCACCAAGTCAAGCTCCTATAATTCACCCCTCCACTTT | NA | TRBJ1-6 | few | 14 | TRBV6-1
CASGSPGTNTGELFF | TGTGCTAGTGGTTCACCGGGAACGAACACCGGGGAGCTGTTTTTT | NA | TRBJ2-2 | few | 15 | TRBV12-5
CASSQGATGVVYGYTF | TGTGCCAGCAGCCAAGGAGCGACAGGGGTGGTCTATGGCTACACCTTC | TRBD1 | TRBJ1-2 | NA | 16 | TRBV14